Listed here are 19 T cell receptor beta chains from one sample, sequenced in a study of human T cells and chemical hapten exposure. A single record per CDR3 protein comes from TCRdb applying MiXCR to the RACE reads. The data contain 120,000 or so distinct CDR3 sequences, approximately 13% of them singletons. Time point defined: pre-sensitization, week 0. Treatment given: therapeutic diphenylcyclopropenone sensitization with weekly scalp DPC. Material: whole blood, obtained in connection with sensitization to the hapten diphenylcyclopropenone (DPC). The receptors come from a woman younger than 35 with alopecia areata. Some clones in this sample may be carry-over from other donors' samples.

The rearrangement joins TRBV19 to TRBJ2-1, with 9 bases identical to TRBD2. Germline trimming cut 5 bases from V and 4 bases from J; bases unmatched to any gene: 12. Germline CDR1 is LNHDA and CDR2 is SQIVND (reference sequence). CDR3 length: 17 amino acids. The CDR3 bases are TGTGCCAGTAGTCTTAGCGGGGGCGTTCCTTTGTACAATGAGCAGTTCTTC. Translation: CASSLSGGVPLYNEQFF.

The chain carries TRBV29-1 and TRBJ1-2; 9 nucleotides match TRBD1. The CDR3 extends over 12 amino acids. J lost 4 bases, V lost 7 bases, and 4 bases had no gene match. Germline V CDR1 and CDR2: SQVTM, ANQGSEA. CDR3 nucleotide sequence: TGCAGCGCTCTACAGGGGGCCTATGGCTACACCTTC. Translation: CSALQGAYGYTF.

DNA of the CDR3: TGTGCCAGCAGTTCAGACAGGGCCGCTCGGACCCAGTACTTC. The encoded protein is CASSSDRAARTQYF. The V call is TRBV5-4, the J call TRBJ2-5, with 7 nucleotides matching TRBD1. Germline V lookup: CDR1 SGHNT, CDR2 YYREEE (reference sequence). CDR3 length: 14 residues. V shed 5 bases, J shed 7 bases, and the junction held 11 bases outside the gene matches.

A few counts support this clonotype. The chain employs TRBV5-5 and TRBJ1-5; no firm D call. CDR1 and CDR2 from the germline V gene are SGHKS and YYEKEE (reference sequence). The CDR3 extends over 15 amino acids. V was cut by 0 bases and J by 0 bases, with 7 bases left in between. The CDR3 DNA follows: TGTGCCAGCAGCTTGGGCAGACATAGCAATCAGCCCCAGCATTTT. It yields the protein CASSLGRHSNQPQHF.

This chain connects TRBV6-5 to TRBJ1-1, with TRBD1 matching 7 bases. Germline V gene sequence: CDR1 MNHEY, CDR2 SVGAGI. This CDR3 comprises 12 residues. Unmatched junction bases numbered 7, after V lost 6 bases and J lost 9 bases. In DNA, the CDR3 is TGTGCCAGCAGCCGCACAGGGGATCAAGCTTTCTTT. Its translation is CASSRTGDQAFF.

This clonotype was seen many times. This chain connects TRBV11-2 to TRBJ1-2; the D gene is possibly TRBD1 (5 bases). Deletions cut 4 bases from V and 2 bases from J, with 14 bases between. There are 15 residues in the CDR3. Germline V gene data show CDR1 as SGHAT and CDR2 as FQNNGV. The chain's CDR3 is CASSSLGTGNYGYTF. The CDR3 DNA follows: TGTGCCAGCAGCTCGCTAGGGACTGGGAACTATGGCTACACCTTC.

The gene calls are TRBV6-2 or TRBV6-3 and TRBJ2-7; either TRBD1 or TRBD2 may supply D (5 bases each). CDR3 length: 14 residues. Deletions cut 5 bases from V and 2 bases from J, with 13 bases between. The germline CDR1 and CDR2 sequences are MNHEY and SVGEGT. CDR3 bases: TGTGCCAGCAGTGATCCTAGGGACGCCTACGAGCAGTACTTC. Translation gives CASSDPRDAYEQYF.

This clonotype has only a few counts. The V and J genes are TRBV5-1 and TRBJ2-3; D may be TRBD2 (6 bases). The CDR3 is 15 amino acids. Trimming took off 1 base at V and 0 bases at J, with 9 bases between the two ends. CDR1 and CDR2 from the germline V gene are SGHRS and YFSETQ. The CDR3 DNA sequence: TGCGCCAGCAGCTTGACACGGGGGAGCACAGATACGCAGTATTTT. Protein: CASSLTRGSTDTQYF.

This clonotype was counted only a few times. CDR3 in DNA: TGTGCCAGCTCACTTACGGGGACTAGCGGGAGGGCCGCCTACGAGCAGTACTTC. It translates to CASSLTGTSGRAAYEQYF. The chain combines TRBV18 with TRBJ2-7, with TRBD2 matching 16 bases. With V trimmed by 4 bases and J by 2 bases, 8 bases remained unmatched. The length of the CDR3 is 18 residues. Germline loops: CDR1 KGHSH, CDR2 LQKENI.

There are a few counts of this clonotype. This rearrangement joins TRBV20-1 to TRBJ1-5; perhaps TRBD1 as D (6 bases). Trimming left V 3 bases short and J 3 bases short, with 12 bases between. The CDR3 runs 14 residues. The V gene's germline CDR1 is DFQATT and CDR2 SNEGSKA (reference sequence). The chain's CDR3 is CSARARTDNQPQHF. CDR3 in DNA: TGCAGTGCTAGGGCCCGGACAGACAATCAGCCCCAGCATTTT.

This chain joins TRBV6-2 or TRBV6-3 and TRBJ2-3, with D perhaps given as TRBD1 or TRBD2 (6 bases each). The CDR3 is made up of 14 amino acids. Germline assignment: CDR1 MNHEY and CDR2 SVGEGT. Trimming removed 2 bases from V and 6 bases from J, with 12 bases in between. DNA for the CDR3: TGTGCCAGCAGTTACAGGGGGACTTTGGATACGCAGTATTTT. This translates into CASSYRGTLDTQYF.

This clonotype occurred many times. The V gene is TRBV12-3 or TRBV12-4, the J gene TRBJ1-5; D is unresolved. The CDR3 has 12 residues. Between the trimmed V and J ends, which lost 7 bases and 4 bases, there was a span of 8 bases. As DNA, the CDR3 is TGTGCCAGCACCCAGAGGAATCAGCCCCAGCATTTT. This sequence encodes CASTQRNQPQHF.

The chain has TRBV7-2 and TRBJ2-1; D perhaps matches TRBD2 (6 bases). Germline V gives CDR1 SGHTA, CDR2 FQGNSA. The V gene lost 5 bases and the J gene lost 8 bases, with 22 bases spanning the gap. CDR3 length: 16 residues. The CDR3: CASSDGTPAFSDEQFF. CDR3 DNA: TGTGCCAGCAGCGATGGGACTCCGGCTTTTAGCGATGAGCAGTTCTTC.

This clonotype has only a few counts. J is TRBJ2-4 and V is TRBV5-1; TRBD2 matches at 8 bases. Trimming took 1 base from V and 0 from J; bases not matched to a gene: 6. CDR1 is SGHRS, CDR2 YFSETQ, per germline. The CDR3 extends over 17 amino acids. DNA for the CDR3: TGCGCCAGCAGCTTGAACCCGGGGGGGAGAGCCAAAAACATTCAGTACTTC. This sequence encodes CASSLNPGGRAKNIQYF.

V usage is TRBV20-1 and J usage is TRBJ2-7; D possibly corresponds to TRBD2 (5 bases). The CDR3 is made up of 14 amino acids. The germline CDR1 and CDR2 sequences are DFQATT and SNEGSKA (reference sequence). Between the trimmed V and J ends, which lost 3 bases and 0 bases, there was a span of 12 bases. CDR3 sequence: CSASRRASSYEQYF. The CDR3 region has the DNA TGCAGTGCTAGTCGGCGGGCAAGCTCCTACGAGCAGTACTTC.

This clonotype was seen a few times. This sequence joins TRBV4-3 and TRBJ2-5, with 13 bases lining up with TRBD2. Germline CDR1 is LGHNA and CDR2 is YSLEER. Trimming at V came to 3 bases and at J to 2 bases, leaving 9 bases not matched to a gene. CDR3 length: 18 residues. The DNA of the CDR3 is TGCGCCAGCAGCCAGACTGCTCCGGGACTAGCGGGACAAGAGACCCAGTACTTC. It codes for CASSQTAPGLAGQETQYF.

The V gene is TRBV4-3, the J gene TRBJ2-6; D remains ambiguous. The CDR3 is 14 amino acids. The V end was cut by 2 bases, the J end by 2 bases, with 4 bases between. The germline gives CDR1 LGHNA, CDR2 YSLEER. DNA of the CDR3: TGCGCCAGCAGCCAAATAGCTGGGGCCAACGTCCTGACTTTC. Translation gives CASSQIAGANVLTF.

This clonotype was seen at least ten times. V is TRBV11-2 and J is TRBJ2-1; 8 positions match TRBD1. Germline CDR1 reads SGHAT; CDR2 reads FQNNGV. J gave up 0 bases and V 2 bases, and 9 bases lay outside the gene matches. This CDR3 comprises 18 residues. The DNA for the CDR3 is TGTGCCAGCAGCTTATGGAGGGACAGGAGGCTCTCCTACAATGAGCAGTTCTTC. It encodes CASSLWRDRRLSYNEQFF.

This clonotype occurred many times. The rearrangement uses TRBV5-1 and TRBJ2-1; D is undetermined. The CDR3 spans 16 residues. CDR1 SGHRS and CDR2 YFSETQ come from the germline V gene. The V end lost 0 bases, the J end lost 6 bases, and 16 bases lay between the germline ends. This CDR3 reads CASSLDTPRTGNEQFF. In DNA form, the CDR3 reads TGCGCCAGCAGCTTGGACACTCCCCGCACGGGCAATGAGCAGTTCTTC.